Below, one TCR beta chain is given with its context. This sample is drawn from a study of blood T cell repertoires in COVID-19. Study in general: Specimens from acute and convalescent COVID-19 originated in the United States, Italy and Spain. T cells, B-cell-depleted T cells, or PBMCs supplied cDNA or gDNA.

The germline V gene encodes CDR1 SGDLS and CDR2 YYNGEE. This CDR3 region has 18 residues. Germline trimming cut 0 bases from V and 2 bases from J; bases unmatched to any gene: 9. Methods used by the authors: Estimation of nucleated cell counts was performed using reference gene primer amplification. Some clones are missing from TCRdb's copy, which holds only in-frame ones; the method was immunoSEQ multiplex PCR. That table gives V, J and clone size, and the DNA gave D and trimming. Of 85,000 to 110,000 clones listed, 70% to 90% are singletons. This sequence originates from a middle-aged man in a cohort sampled during active COVID-19. This chain links TRBV9 with TRBJ1-4; 8 bases map to TRBD1. Sequencing was done on a sample of peripheral blood. CDR3: CASSVASGTGGTNEKLFF. Here the CDR3 DNA reads TGTGCCAGCAGCGTAGCGTCCGGGACAGGAGGGACTAATGAAAAACTGTTTTTT.